What follows are 24 T cell receptor beta chains derived from one specimen sequenced in a study of blood T cell repertoires in COVID-19. This table comes from immunoSEQ multiplex PCR, and its TCRdb copy is limited to in-frame clones, with some not included. Among 120,000 or so clones, roughly nine tenths were seen once, and the ten largest hold roughly 5%. The specimen was peripheral blood. The receptors were gathered from a human donor in a cohort sampled during active COVID-19.

The J gene is TRBJ2-2, the V gene TRBV3-1 (or the pseudogene TRBV3-2); D unclear. Per germline, CDR1 LGHDT and CDR2 YNNKEL (reference sequence). There are 15 residues in the CDR3. Trimming removed 1 base at V and 4 bases at J, with 10 bases between. The CDR3 DNA sequence: TGTGCCAGCAGCCAAGGTGTGGGCCTCACCGGGGAGCTGTTTTTT. Translated, it gives CASSQGVGLTGELFF.

The chain joins TRBV12-1 to TRBJ2-7; TRBD1, the table's D call, was not compared with the DNA. TRBV12-1 counts as a pseudogene. CDR3 length equals 15 residues. CDR3 DNA sequence: TGTGCCAGCAGCCCCGAACAGCAAAGCTCCTACGAGCAGTACTTC. Its protein product is CASSPEQQSSYEQYF.

This rearrangement joins TRBV7-3 to TRBJ2-1, with TRBD1 as a possible D gene (5 bases). The V end was cut by 5 bases, the J end by 3 bases, with 14 bases between. Germline V CDR1 and CDR2: SGHTA, FQGTGA. This CDR3 has 15 amino acids. The chain's CDR3 is CASSTQGRDYNEQFF. The CDR3 bases are TGTGCCAGCAGCACCCAAGGCAGGGACTACAATGAGCAGTTCTTC.

The chain employs TRBV18 and TRBJ1-1, with 8 bases fitting TRBD1. J lost 2 bases, V lost 3 bases, and 5 bases had no gene match. Germline-derived CDR1 and CDR2 are KGHSH and LQKENI. CDR3 length equals 15 residues. CDR3 DNA sequence: TGTGCCAGCTCACCTCGAACAGGGGGAAACACTGAAGCTTTCTTT. Translation gives CASSPRTGGNTEAFF.

The chain carries TRBV4-3 and TRBJ1-6; no firm D call. The CDR3 runs 15 residues. Germline values: CDR1 LGHNA, CDR2 YSLEER. V was pared by 8 bases and J by 7 bases, with 18 bases between. The CDR3 protein is CASASTEGYNSPLHF. In DNA form, the CDR3 reads TGCGCCAGCGCGAGTACGGAGGGCTACAATTCACCCCTCCACTTT.

The rearrangement links TRBV5-1 to TRBJ2-1; 7 bases are a match to TRBD1. This CDR3 has 15 amino acids. Germline V gives CDR1 SGHRS, CDR2 YFSETQ. Trimming took 4 bases from V and 7 from J; bases not matched to a gene: 11. The CDR3 region has the DNA TGCGCCAGCAGCGTACAGGGGCTAGAGATGAATGAGCAGTTCTTC. This codes for CASSVQGLEMNEQFF.

The rearrangement joins TRBV9 to TRBJ2-1; 8 positions match TRBD1. The V and J ends lost 0 bases and 7 bases, in that order; junction bases with no gene match: 3. The CDR3 covers 14 residues. The germline V gene has CDR1 SGDLS and CDR2 YYNGEE. The CDR3 is CASSVGGQGNEQFF. The CDR3 DNA sequence: TGTGCCAGCAGCGTAGGTGGACAGGGTAATGAGCAGTTCTTC.

The chain recombines TRBV6-2 or TRBV6-3 with TRBJ1-5; tentative D call: TRBD1 (5 bases). Deletions cut 6 bases from V and 7 bases from J, with 16 bases between. The V gene's germline CDR1 is MNHEY and CDR2 SVGEGT. The CDR3 extends over 14 amino acids. CDR3 sequence (DNA): TGTGCCAGCAGCCTCAGACAGATGAGACAGCCCCAGCATTTT. This encodes CASSLRQMRQPQHF.

The rearrangement joins TRBV27 to TRBJ2-7; possibly TRBD2 for D (6 bases). The CDR3 has 16 residues. Trimming shortened V by 5 bases and J by 1 base, and 18 bases separated the two germline ends. Germline V CDR1 and CDR2: MNHEY, SMNVEV (reference sequence). CDR3 sequence (DNA): TGTGCCAGCAGTCCCGGGACTGGAAGGATATCCTACGAGCAGTACTTC. Translated: CASSPGTGRISYEQYF.

In DNA form, the CDR3 reads TGTGCCAGCAGCTTATCACGCGACAGGGTCTACGAGCAGTACTTC. Amino acids: CASSLSRDRVYEQYF. The genes are TRBV7-9 and TRBJ2-7, with 7 bases matching TRBD1. Losses at the gene ends were 2 bases for V and 3 bases for J; bases not matched to a gene: 7. The germline V gene encodes CDR1 SEHNR and CDR2 FQNEAQ (reference sequence). The CDR3 length is 15 residues.

The V call is TRBV28, the J call TRBJ2-7; TRBD1 matches at 10 bases. The CDR3 sequence is 15 residues long. Germline CDR1 reads MDHEN; CDR2 reads SYDVKM. J gave up 3 bases and V 5 bases, and 7 bases lay outside the gene matches. The DNA for the CDR3 is TGTGCCAGCAGTCCGGAGAGGACAGGGGGCTACGAGCAGTACTTC. As protein: CASSPERTGGYEQYF.

The CDR3 DNA is TGTGCCAGCAGGCCGAGCGACAGCCGCAATCAGCCCCAGCATTTT. Translation: CASRPSDSRNQPQHF. This chain connects TRBV28 to TRBJ1-5; tentatively, D is TRBD1 (5 bases). V lost 6 bases, J lost 2 bases, and 14 bases lay in between. The CDR3 is 15 amino acids. CDR1 MDHEN and CDR2 SYDVKM come from the germline V gene.

This sequence joins TRBV2 and TRBJ1-4; D remains unclear. Germline V gene sequence: CDR1 SNHLY, CDR2 FYNNEI. Trimming shortened V by 7 bases and J by 5 bases, and 5 bases separated the two germline ends. The length of the CDR3 is 11 residues. In DNA form, the CDR3 reads TGTGCCAGCATAATAAATGAAAAACTGTTTTTT. As protein: CASIINEKLFF.

This chain uses TRBV10-3 with TRBJ2-2, with D possibly TRBD2 on 6 matching bases. The V gene lost 6 bases and the J gene lost 5 bases, with 19 bases spanning the gap. Per the germline V gene, CDR1 is ENHRY and CDR2 is SYGVKD. The CDR3 totals 16 residues. The CDR3 sequence is CAISLHTGGRTGELFF. For the CDR3, the DNA is TGTGCCATCAGCCTCCATACCGGGGGTCGAACCGGGGAGCTGTTTTTT.

This chain uses TRBV7-3 with TRBJ1-1, with a possible D match to TRBD1 (5 bases). The CDR3 consists of 14 residues. Trimming cost V 5 bases and J 2 bases, with 12 bases left between them. Germline V CDR1 and CDR2: SGHTA, FQGTGA. The CDR3 is CASSTPTVNTEAFF. CDR3 coding DNA: TGTGCCAGCAGCACCCCGACAGTAAACACTGAAGCTTTCTTT.

This chain joins TRBV7-9 and TRBJ2-5; the match to TRBD2 covers 8 bases. CDR1 and CDR2 from the germline V gene are SEHNR and FQNEAQ (reference sequence). The ends lost 2 bases at V and 5 bases at J; junction bases unmatched: 7. The CDR3 is 15 residues long. The CDR3 is CASSLQTGGPETQYF. The CDR3 nucleotides read TGTGCCAGCAGCTTACAAACGGGAGGGCCGGAGACCCAGTACTTC.

This clone occurred once. Here the CDR3 reads CASSSVPGQGNSPLHF. The CDR3 DNA reads as TGTGCCAGCAGCTCCGTACCGGGACAGGGGAATTCACCCCTCCACTTT. V gene TRBV5-5 combines with J gene TRBJ1-6, with TRBD1 identical over 10 bases. Unmatched junction bases numbered 7, after V lost 3 bases and J lost 7 bases. CDR3 size: 16 residues. Looked up from germline, CDR1 is SGHKS and CDR2 is YYEKEE (reference sequence).

The chain is built from TRBV5-1 and TRBJ1-5; 7 nucleotides line up with TRBD1. CDR3 length equals 13 residues. V shed 2 bases, J shed 6 bases, and the junction held 2 bases outside the gene matches. In germline, CDR1 is SGHRS, CDR2 YFSETQ. CDR3 loop: CASSFNRGQPQHF. The CDR3 DNA reads TGCGCCAGCAGCTTCAACAGGGGTCAGCCCCAGCATTTT.

The chain carries TRBV29-1 and TRBJ1-2, with 7 bases lining up with TRBD1. The CDR3 length is 16 residues. CDR1 is SQVTM, CDR2 ANQGSEA, per germline. V was clipped by 7 bases and J by 0 bases; unmatched bases: 14. CDR3 protein: CSGSSTGTEANYGYTF. The CDR3 bases are TGCAGCGGGAGCTCCACCGGGACAGAAGCTAACTATGGCTACACCTTC.

J is TRBJ2-7 and V is TRBV20-1; D might be TRBD2 (6 bases). Germline CDR1 and CDR2: DFQATT and SNEGSKA (reference sequence). Trimming shortened V by 3 bases and J by 6 bases, and 12 bases separated the two germline ends. The length of the CDR3 is 12 residues. CDR3: CSASAGRSEQYF. DNA for the CDR3: TGCAGTGCTAGTGCGGGGAGGTCCGAGCAGTACTTC.

V is TRBV2 and J is TRBJ2-5; no reliable D call. The V gene lost 4 bases and the J gene lost 4 bases, with 4 bases spanning the gap. This CDR3 is built from 11 residues. Germline lookup yields CDR1 SNHLY and CDR2 FYNNEI. DNA for the CDR3: TGTGCCAGCAGTGTCGGAGAGACCCAGTACTTC. Residues: CASSVGETQYF.

This chain uses TRBV29-1 with TRBJ2-7; perhaps TRBD2 as D (7 bases). Trimming took 0 bases from V and 1 from J, leaving 10 bases between them. This CDR3 comprises 14 residues. Looked up from germline, CDR1 is SQVTM and CDR2 is ANQGSEA. The DNA for the CDR3 is TGCAGCGTTGAAGAAGGGGGGGATTCCTACGAGCAGTACTTC. It encodes CSVEEGGDSYEQYF.

This clone was detected only once. The gene calls are TRBV5-1 and TRBJ2-3, with 8 bases that match TRBD2. The germline V gene encodes CDR1 SGHRS and CDR2 YFSETQ. CDR3 size: 16 residues. Trimming took 4 bases from V and 2 from J; bases not matched to a gene: 9. The DNA for the CDR3 is TGCGCCAGCAGCCCCGGGACTAGGACGGACACAGATACGCAGTATTTT. Residues: CASSPGTRTDTDTQYF.

This rearrangement joins TRBV3-1 (or the pseudogene TRBV3-2) to TRBJ2-6; 7 bases are a match to TRBD1. Trimming at V came to 1 base and at J to 0 bases, leaving 9 bases not matched to a gene. The CDR3 extends over 19 amino acids. Germline assignment: CDR1 LGHDT and CDR2 YNNKEL (reference sequence). The CDR3 is CASSQVPGDRASGANVLTF. The CDR3 bases are TGTGCCAGCAGCCAAGTTCCCGGGGACAGAGCCTCTGGGGCCAACGTCCTGACTTTC.